Following are 32 T cell receptor beta chains from one sample sequenced in a study of cytomegalovirus exposure and HLA in healthy donors. Data came from immunoSEQ multiplex PCR; TCRdb stores just in-frame clones and leaves some out. The sample lists 150,000 to 180,000 clones, around 84% occurring once. What was sequenced was PBMCs. The source of these receptors is a human donor in good health.

V is TRBV5-1 and J is TRBJ2-5; 9 nucleotides line up with TRBD2. CDR1 and CDR2 (germline): SGHRS, YFSETQ. With 6 bases clipped from V and 2 bases from J, the junction kept 5 bases outside the gene matches. The CDR3 sequence is 14 residues long. This CDR3 is CASNSGGNQETQYF. CDR3 sequence (DNA): TGCGCCAGCAACAGCGGGGGGAATCAAGAGACCCAGTACTTC.

The sample holds one count of this clone. CDR3 coding DNA: TGTGCCAGCAGCGTAGATAGTCAACCGCTGGGAAACACCATATATTTT. As protein: CASSVDSQPLGNTIYF. This rearrangement joins TRBV9 to TRBJ1-3, with D unclear. This CDR3 has 16 residues. CDR1 SGDLS and CDR2 YYNGEE come from the germline V gene. Deletions cut 0 bases from V and 4 bases from J, with 14 bases between.

The CDR3 region is CASSPSDRVGNTIYF. The CDR3 coding sequence is TGTGCCAGCAGCCCAAGCGACAGGGTTGGAAACACCATATATTTT. V usage is TRBV6-1 and J usage is TRBJ1-3; 7 positions agree with TRBD1. Germline CDR1 and CDR2: MNHNS and SASEGT. V lost 6 bases to trimming and J lost 3 bases; unmatched junction nucleotides: 8. The CDR3 has 15 amino acids.

This clone has a handful of counts. This chain connects TRBV28 to TRBJ2-7; 9 nucleotides line up with TRBD1. V lost 5 bases to trimming and J lost 3 bases; unmatched junction nucleotides: 8. The germline gives CDR1 MDHEN, CDR2 SYDVKM. The CDR3 has 15 amino acids. Written as DNA, the CDR3 is TGTGCCAGCAGTCAATCCGGGACAGGGAACTACGAGCAGTACTTC. This gives the protein CASSQSGTGNYEQYF.

This chain connects TRBV5-1 to TRBJ2-1; D is unresolved. Trimming stripped 0 bases from V and 2 bases from J, with 9 bases between. There are 15 residues in the CDR3. Germline assignment: CDR1 SGHRS and CDR2 YFSETQ. As DNA, the CDR3 is TGCGCCAGCAGCTTGGTAAGCGCCACCTACAATGAGCAGTTCTTC. This codes for CASSLVSATYNEQFF.

This clone came up a few times. The genes are TRBV6-1 and TRBJ1-2, with D tentatively TRBD1 (6 bases). The V and J ends lost 7 bases and 4 bases respectively, with 16 bases between them. Germline V lookup: CDR1 MNHNS, CDR2 SASEGT. The CDR3 is 14 residues long. The CDR3 sequence: CASTYAGTSYGYTF. CDR3 sequence (DNA): TGTGCCAGCACCTATGCCGGGACAAGCTATGGCTACACCTTC.

This clone was picked up a small number of times. The chain recombines TRBV18 with TRBJ2-7, with D perhaps TRBD1 (6 bases). Between the trimmed V and J ends, which lost 8 bases and 3 bases, there was a span of 11 bases. This CDR3 has 12 residues. Per germline, CDR1 KGHSH and CDR2 LQKENI. The CDR3 loop reads CASPPRGYEQYF. The CDR3 DNA follows: TGTGCCAGCCCCCCCAGGGGCTACGAGCAGTACTTC.

The chain recombines TRBV5-1 with TRBJ2-1; D possibly corresponds to TRBD2 (6 bases). V gave up 0 bases and J gave up 6 bases, with 10 bases separating them. The length of the CDR3 is 14 residues. Germline CDR1 is SGHRS and CDR2 is YFSETQ. CDR3 sequence reads: CASSLGRGSNEQFF. In nucleotides, the CDR3 is TGCGCCAGCAGCTTGGGGCGGGGCAGCAATGAGCAGTTCTTC.

This chain joins TRBV27 and TRBJ2-1, with TRBD2 identical over 8 bases. After removal of 10 bases from V and 8 bases from J, the junction contained 13 bases not matched to a gene. Germline V lookup: CDR1 MNHEY, CDR2 SMNVEV (reference sequence). This CDR3 is 14 amino acids long. Here the CDR3 DNA reads TGTGCCACGATGGGAGCGGGAGTTCAGGATGAGCAGTTCTTC. Protein: CATMGAGVQDEQFF.

This chain joins TRBV15 and TRBJ2-1; D may be TRBD1 (6 bases). Per the germline V gene, CDR1 is LNHNV and CDR2 is YYDKDF (reference sequence). The CDR3 has 15 residues. With 4 bases removed from V and 4 bases from J, the gap between germline ends came to 14 bases. In nucleotides, the CDR3 is TGTGCCACCAGCAACCGGGACACCTCATACAATGAGCAGTTCTTC. Protein product: CATSNRDTSYNEQFF. The entire variable domain, with the rest obtained from reference TRBV15 and TRBJ2-1, is as follows: DAMVIQNPRYQVTQFGKPVTLSCSQTLNHNVMYWYQQKSSQAPKLLFHYYDKDFNNEADTPDNFQSRRPNTSFCFLDIRSPGLGDTAMYLCATSNRDTSYNEQFFGPGTRLTVL.

V usage is TRBV29-1 and J usage is TRBJ2-7; 11 nucleotides match TRBD2. The CDR3 sequence is 13 residues long. Germline CDR1 and CDR2: SQVTM and ANQGSEA. With 4 bases clipped from V and 3 bases from J, the junction kept 2 bases outside the gene matches. The CDR3 sequence: CSVVGLAGYEQYF. As DNA, the CDR3 is TGCAGCGTTGTTGGACTAGCGGGCTACGAGCAGTACTTC.

V usage is TRBV19 and J usage is TRBJ1-2; the D is unclear. The V gene's germline CDR1 is LNHDA and CDR2 SQIVND (reference sequence). The CDR3 contains 15 residues. V lost 0 bases and J 0 bases, leaving 8 bases between the germline ends. The CDR3: CASSIDWRANYGYTF. The DNA for the CDR3 is TGTGCCAGTAGTATAGATTGGCGGGCTAACTATGGCTACACCTTC.

The chain employs TRBV25-1 and TRBJ1-2; perhaps TRBD1 as D (5 bases). CDR3 length: 14 amino acids. CDR1 and CDR2 from the germline V gene are MGHDK and SYGVNS. V shed 1 base and J shed 3 bases, with 9 bases lying between them. CDR3 sequence (DNA): TGTGCCAGCAGTGAATCAGGGAGGCACTATGGCTACACCTTC. This sequence encodes CASSESGRHYGYTF.

Only a few counts were recorded for this clone. The J gene is TRBJ2-7, the V gene TRBV6-5; 10 bases map to TRBD1. The germline CDR1 and CDR2 sequences are MNHEY and SVGAGI. The V segment lost 6 bases and the J segment 2 bases; nucleotides outside the gene matches: 4. CDR3 length equals 14 residues. The CDR3 region has the DNA TGTGCCAGCAGGAGGGGACAGGGGACCTACGAGCAGTACTTC. Its translation is CASRRGQGTYEQYF.

This clone came up a few times. The J gene is TRBJ2-7, the V gene TRBV19, with D perhaps TRBD1 (7 bases). Germline assignment: CDR1 LNHDA and CDR2 SQIVND (reference sequence). This CDR3 region has 13 residues. Trimming took off 4 bases at V and 5 bases at J, with 12 bases between the two ends. The CDR3 coding sequence is TGTGCCAGTAGTAACAGGGGAGGAAACGAGCAGTACTTC. Residues: CASSNRGGNEQYF. The whole variable domain, filled in from reference TRBV19 and TRBJ2-7, reads DGGITQSPKYLFRKEGQNVTLSCEQNLNHDAMYWYRQDPGQGLRLIYYSQIVNDFQKGDIAEGYSVSREKKESFPLTVTSAQKNPTAFYLCASSNRGGNEQYFGPGTRLTVT.

The chain joins TRBV5-5 to TRBJ2-5; D not certain. CDR3 size: 14 residues. Trimming stripped 0 bases from V and 0 bases from J, with 6 bases between. From germline, CDR1 is SGHKS and CDR2 YYEKEE (reference sequence). The CDR3 DNA is TGTGCCAGCAGCTTGGGCCAGTACCAAGAGACCCAGTACTTC. Translating it yields CASSLGQYQETQYF.

The table lists this clone with a few counts. The chain joins TRBV10-3 to TRBJ1-1; possibly TRBD1 for D (6 bases). V was clipped by 4 bases and J by 9 bases, with 18 bases between them. Looked up from germline, CDR1 is ENHRY and CDR2 is SYGVKD. The CDR3 has 14 residues. The CDR3 sequence: CAISGGGNGPQAFF. As DNA, the CDR3 is TGTGCCATCAGTGGAGGGGGTAACGGGCCCCAAGCTTTCTTT.

The gene calls are TRBV23-1 and TRBJ1-1, with D possibly matching TRBD1 (5 bases). TRBV23-1 belongs to the ORF category, with a function that is uncertain. V lost 0 bases and J 0 bases, leaving 11 bases between the germline ends. CDR3 size: 16 residues. The CDR3, as DNA: TGCGCCAGCAGTCAATCGGGAGGGGCGTTGAACACTGAAGCTTTCTTT. Translation: CASSQSGGALNTEAFF.

The rearrangement joins TRBV30 to TRBJ1-5; D unclear. CDR3 length equals 12 residues. Trimming stripped 1 base from V and 5 bases from J, with 6 bases between. The germline V gene has CDR1 GTSNPN and CDR2 SVGIG (reference sequence). This CDR3 is CAWSAEDQPQHF. The CDR3 DNA sequence: TGTGCCTGGAGTGCCGAGGATCAGCCCCAGCATTTT.

The rearrangement joins TRBV2 to TRBJ1-6; D ambiguous. V was pared by 3 bases and J by 7 bases, with 13 bases between. This CDR3 spans 15 amino acids. CDR1 and CDR2 (germline): SNHLY, FYNNEI. The CDR3 DNA sequence: TGTGCCAGCAGTGACGAAGGCCGGGAAAATTCACCCCTCCACTTT. Protein sequence: CASSDEGRENSPLHF. The full variable domain, completed using reference TRBV2 and TRBJ1-6, is EPEVTQTPSHQVTQMGQEVILRCVPISNHLYFYWYRQILGQKVEFLVSFYNNEISEKSEIFDDQFSVERPDGSNFTLKIRSTKLEDSAMYFCASSDEGRENSPLHFGNGTRLTVT.

V gene TRBV6-5 combines with J gene TRBJ1-1; 8 bases fit TRBD1. The CDR3 extends over 13 amino acids. With V trimmed by 6 bases and J by 4 bases, 4 bases remained unmatched. Germline V lookup: CDR1 MNHEY, CDR2 SVGAGI. The CDR3 is CASRRTGSTEAFF. In nucleotides, the CDR3 is TGTGCCAGCAGACGGACAGGGAGCACTGAAGCTTTCTTT.

V is TRBV27 and J is TRBJ2-6; D perhaps matches TRBD1 (7 bases). This CDR3 contains 18 residues. Germline V CDR1 and CDR2: MNHEY, SMNVEV (reference sequence). Trimming took 2 bases from V and 2 from J, leaving 16 bases between them. CDR3 sequence (DNA): TGTGCCAGCAGTTTAGAGGGCAGGGGGGCGCCTGGGGCCAACGTCCTGACTTTC. This encodes CASSLEGRGAPGANVLTF.

Notes on this clone: Distinct nucleotide sequences in the sample also encode this CDR3. The chain combines TRBV5-6 with TRBJ1-2; D is ambiguous. The CDR3 spans 12 residues. Germline V gene sequence: CDR1 SGHDT, CDR2 YYEEEE. Trimming removed 2 bases from V and 2 bases from J, with 4 bases in between. CDR3 DNA sequence: TGTGCCAGCAGCTTCGGGAACTATGGCTACACCTTC. Translation: CASSFGNYGYTF.

This chain connects TRBV5-6 to TRBJ1-6; D is possibly TRBD1 (6 bases). This CDR3 has 14 residues. Germline V gives CDR1 SGHDT, CDR2 YYEEEE. Trimming took off 4 bases at V and 5 bases at J, with 10 bases between the two ends. CDR3 nucleotide sequence: TGTGCCAGCAGCACCGGGACACATAATTCACCCCTCCACTTT. It yields the protein CASSTGTHNSPLHF.

The chain joins TRBV7-2 to TRBJ1-1, with 8 bases matching TRBD1. Germline V gene data show CDR1 as SGHTA and CDR2 as FQGNSA. CDR3 length equals 15 residues. V lost 3 bases and J lost 0; bases outside the gene matches: 3. The CDR3 loop is CASSFRQGLNTEAFF. CDR3 nucleotides: TGTGCCAGCAGCTTTCGACAGGGGCTGAACACTGAAGCTTTCTTT.

This clone was seen only a few times. The chain recombines TRBV15 with TRBJ1-3; D may be TRBD1 (6 bases). This CDR3 comprises 15 residues. Trimming took off 9 bases at V and 0 bases at J, with 15 bases between the two ends. CDR1 is LNHNV and CDR2 is YYDKDF in the germline V gene (reference sequence). CDR3 nucleotide sequence: TGTGCCACTGGGGGGGACAAAAACTCTGGAAACACCATATATTTT. Its protein product is CATGGDKNSGNTIYF.

The chain couples TRBV28 to TRBJ2-1; 11 nucleotides line up with TRBD2. The length of the CDR3 is 16 residues. Trimming removed 1 base from V and 4 bases from J; junction bases left unmatched: 3. Germline V gene data show CDR1 as MDHEN and CDR2 as SYDVKM. The CDR3 spells CASSLSLAGGYNEQFF. CDR3 DNA sequence: TGTGCCAGCAGTTTATCCCTAGCGGGGGGTTACAATGAGCAGTTCTTC.

This clone was counted only a few times. CDR3 sequence (DNA): TGTGCCAGCAGCTTGGCTAGGGCCGGTGACAGGGAAGCTTTCTTT. Translated: CASSLARAGDREAFF. This rearrangement joins TRBV5-4 to TRBJ1-1; D possibly corresponds to TRBD1 (6 bases). The CDR3 totals 15 residues. Trimming pared 0 bases from V and 8 bases from J, leaving 17 bases between. Germline values: CDR1 SGHNT, CDR2 YYREEE (reference sequence).

This clone was observed a handful of times. The chain joins TRBV6-1 to TRBJ1-6, with 8 positions matching TRBD1. V dropped 10 bases and J dropped 7; count of bases not matched to a gene: 6. The CDR3 is 13 residues long. Germline-derived CDR1 and CDR2 are MNHNS and SASEGT. CDR3 nucleotide sequence: TGTGCCACCGGACAGGGCGAAAATTCACCCCTCCACTTT. Amino acid sequence: CATGQGENSPLHF.

This chain uses TRBV18 with TRBJ2-1; 11 bases are a match to TRBD2. This CDR3 comprises 16 residues. The V segment lost 2 bases and the J segment 4 bases; nucleotides outside the gene matches: 4. Germline values: CDR1 KGHSH, CDR2 LQKENI. The CDR3 sequence is CASSPGPSGGYNEQFF. The CDR3 nucleotides read TGTGCCAGCTCACCAGGCCCTAGCGGGGGGTACAATGAGCAGTTCTTC.

In its sample, this clone was seen once. CDR3 DNA: TGTGCCAGCAGTTTATCAACAGGCTGGTCTAGCACAGATACGCAGTATTTT. Translating gives CASSLSTGWSSTDTQYF. This rearrangement joins TRBV27 to TRBJ2-3; TRBD1 might be the D (5 bases). The germline V gene encodes CDR1 MNHEY and CDR2 SMNVEV (reference sequence). The CDR3 has 17 amino acids. V was clipped by 0 bases and J by 0 bases, with 13 bases between them.

The chain combines TRBV5-1 with TRBJ1-1; D uncertain. The CDR3 is 13 residues long. Trimming took 7 bases from V and 1 from J, leaving 11 bases between them. CDR1 and CDR2 from the germline V gene are SGHRS and YFSETQ. The CDR3 is CASGPEGNTEAFF. In nucleotides, the CDR3 is TGCGCCAGCGGCCCAGAGGGGAACACTGAAGCTTTCTTT.